This T cell receptor (beta chain) was identified in a study of post-analysis software for immune sequencing data. Points from the study as a whole: The study found TRBV5-6, TRBV5-1 and TRBV20-1 among 5 or 6 TRBV segments more frequent in patients than controls.

Each TCR beta cDNA library carried unique molecular identifiers. One entry per CDR3 protein, called by TCRdb with MiXCR from the PCR reads. The data show around 770,000 distinct CDR3 sequences, about 43% seen once. In regard to this clonotype: Its target is unknown.

The CDR3 consists of 15 residues. Germline CDR1 is ENHRY and CDR2 is SYGVKD. Losses at the gene ends were 0 bases for V and 4 bases for J; bases not matched to a gene: 2. The receptor was isolated from a girl between 5 and 17 years old with multiple sclerosis. Material: blood. This chain links TRBV10-3 with TRBJ2-1; 8 bases agree with TRBD2. Here the CDR3 DNA reads TGTGCCATCAGTGAGTCCCAGCGGGAGTACAATGAGCAGTTCTTC. This encodes CAISESQREYNEQFF.